This is a list of T cell receptor beta chains from one sample in a study of CD8 T cells in Susac syndrome. TCRdb re-derived calls from the immunoSEQ multiplex PCR reads in MiXCR, one entry per CDR3 protein. The sample lists under 200,000 distinct CDR3 sequences, 75% to 95% occurring once. Sequencing input: CD4+ T cells from PBMCs. All receptors derive from a human donor with Susac syndrome. The CDR3 runs from the conserved cysteine through the conserved F or W. The D gene is left open where the match is weak.

V gene	J gene	D gene	CDR3 protein	CDR3 DNA
TRBV5-1	TRBJ2-1	TRBD2	CASSSPGLADEQFF	TGCGCCAGCAGCTCTCCGGGACTAGCGGATGAGCAGTTCTTC
TRBV10-2	TRBJ2-3	TRBD1	CASSESTWQGAFTDTQYF	TGCGCCAGCAGTGAGTCGACATGGCAGGGGGCTTTCACAGATACGCAGTATTTT
TRBV10-3	TRBJ2-5	NA	CAIRGEKETQYF	TGTGCCATCAGAGGAGAAAAAGAGACCCAGTACTTC
TRBV18	TRBJ2-5	NA	CASSPGGRVQYF	TGTGCCAGCTCACCCGGGGGTAGAGTCCAGTACTTC
TRBV12-3/TRBV12-4	TRBJ1-2	NA	CAQHGSNYGYTF	TGTGCCCAGCACGGCTCTAACTATGGCTACACCTTC
TRBV7-9	TRBJ1-3	NA	CASSLGQSRNTIYF	TGTGCCAGCAGCTTAGGACAGTCCCGAAACACCATATATTTT
TRBV11-2	TRBJ1-1	TRBD1	CASREIQGIGPEAFF	TGTGCCAGCAGGGAGATACAGGGGATAGGTCCTGAAGCTTTCTTT
TRBV11-2	TRBJ2-7	TRBD1	CASSLGTGGAPEQYF	TGTGCCAGCAGCTTGGGGACAGGGGGGGCCCCCGAGCAGTACTTC
TRBV5-1	TRBJ2-2	NA	CASSVGQINTGELFF	TGCGCCAGCAGCGTAGGACAGATTAACACCGGGGAGCTGTTTTTT
TRBV10-3	TRBJ2-3	NA	CATVGLAPDTQYF	TGTGCCACCGTTGGGCTAGCGCCAGATACGCAGTATTTT
TRBV7-9	TRBJ2-3	TRBD2	CASSSWTSSTDTQYF	TGTGCCAGCAGCAGCTGGACTAGCAGCACAGATACGCAGTATTTT
TRBV9	TRBJ2-5	TRBD2	CASSAETSGILTQYF	TGTGCCAGCAGCGCTGAGACTAGCGGGATTCTAACCCAGTACTTC
TRBV10-3	TRBJ2-3	TRBD2	CAISVGLAGGDTQYF	TGTGCCATCAGTGTCGGACTAGCGGGGGGTGATACGCAGTATTTT
TRBV10-2	TRBJ1-4	NA	CASSEVVEKLFF	TGCGCCAGCAGTGAGGTAGTGGAAAAACTGTTTTTT
TRBV5-1	TRBJ1-3	NA	CASRLKWGSGNTIYF	TGCGCCAGCAGGCTAAAGTGGGGGTCTGGAAACACCATATATTTT
TRBV12-3/TRBV12-4	TRBJ2-7	NA	CASSRSGPSYEQYF	TGTGCCAGCAGTAGGAGCGGGCCCTCCTACGAGCAGTACTTC
TRBV6-6	TRBJ2-7	TRBD2	CASRPGLAGAYEQYF	TGTGCCAGCAGACCCGGACTAGCGGGAGCGTACGAGCAGTACTTC
TRBV5-6	TRBJ1-2	TRBD1	CASSEDRGGYGYTF	TGTGCCAGCAGCGAAGACAGGGGCGGGTATGGCTACACCTTC
TRBV20-1	TRBJ2-5	NA	CSATLMTGIQETQYF	TGCAGTGCTACCCTTATGACAGGCATCCAAGAGACCCAGTACTTC
TRBV19	TRBJ2-7	TRBD1	CASRGQGEFHEQYF	TGTGCCAGTAGGGGACAGGGGGAATTCCACGAGCAGTACTTC
TRBV30	TRBJ1-1	TRBD1	CAWSRGQNTEAFF	TGTGCCTGGAGTAGGGGGCAGAACACTGAAGCTTTCTTT
TRBV5-6	TRBJ2-7	NA	CASSRLTRDRYEQYF	TGTGCCAGCAGCCGCCTGACGAGGGATCGTTACGAGCAGTACTTC
TRBV6-5	TRBJ2-3	TRBD2	CASSYSERGATDTQYF	TGTGCCAGCAGTTACTCTGAGCGGGGGGCCACAGATACGCAGTATTTT
TRBV2	TRBJ1-5	NA	CASSRRGQYQPQHF	TGTGCCAGCAGCCGCCGGGGTCAGTATCAGCCCCAGCATTTT
TRBV19	TRBJ2-1	TRBD2	CASSPQEGGSTYNEQFF	TGTGCCAGTAGTCCGCAAGAAGGCGGGAGTACCTACAATGAGCAGTTCTTC
TRBV29-1	TRBJ2-5	TRBD1	CSVATYGQGFKTQYF	TGCAGCGTTGCGACATACGGACAGGGCTTTAAGACCCAGTACTTC
TRBV7-3	TRBJ2-5	NA	CASSSRAQETQYF	TGTGCCAGCAGCTCAAGGGCGCAAGAGACCCAGTACTTC
TRBV5-1	TRBJ2-7	NA	CASSRSLGGGGEQYF	TGCGCCAGCAGCCGCTCCCTAGGGGGAGGTGGAGAGCAGTACTTC
TRBV5-1	TRBJ2-1	NA	CASSLSYGAGVRDEQFF	TGCGCCAGCAGCTTGTCCTACGGGGCAGGGGTTAGGGATGAGCAGTTCTTC
TRBV20-1	TRBJ1-5	TRBD1	CSARAGQGGQPQHF	TGCAGTGCTAGAGCCGGACAGGGGGGTCAGCCCCAGCATTTT
TRBV2	TRBJ2-4	TRBD1	CASRGDRFLAKNIQYF	TGTGCCAGCAGAGGGGACAGGTTCCTAGCCAAAAACATTCAGTACTTC
TRBV6-5	TRBJ1-4	NA	CASSYTVRATNEKLFF	TGTGCCAGCAGCTACACAGTGCGTGCAACTAATGAAAAACTGTTTTTT
TRBV7-3	TRBJ2-1	NA	CASSFAGSYNEQFF	TGTGCCAGCAGCTTTGCGGGCTCCTACAATGAGCAGTTCTTC
TRBV12-3/TRBV12-4	TRBJ2-7	NA	CASSSTQTYEQYF	TGTGCCAGCAGTTCCACCCAAACATACGAGCAGTACTTC
TRBV28	TRBJ2-1	NA	CASSASRSWVLNEQFF	TGTGCCAGCAGTGCCTCCCGGTCATGGGTCTTGAATGAGCAGTTCTTC
TRBV10-1	TRBJ2-1	NA	CASSGILDPYNEQFF	TGCGCCAGCTCTGGGATCCTCGATCCTTACAATGAGCAGTTCTTC